The next 21 T cell receptor beta chains were all read from a single sample in a study of cytomegalovirus exposure and HLA in healthy donors. Use of 60 Vbeta and 13 Jbeta primers characterized the PCR. Method: immunoSEQ multiplex PCR; TCRdb's copy keeps in-frame clones and lacks some. Found here are about 120,000 clones, over 70% of them singletons; the top ten hold over 2.5%. The sequencing input was PBMCs. These TCRs come from a woman aged 45-59 years in good health and CMV-seronegative.

This chain links TRBV7-7 with TRBJ2-1; possibly TRBD2 for D (6 bases). CDR1 is SSHAT and CDR2 is FNYEAQ in the germline V gene (reference sequence). The CDR3 has 13 residues. V was shortened by 10 bases and J by 7 bases, with 17 bases between the two germline ends. Here the CDR3 DNA reads TGTGCCACCTCCAAACGTGGAGGGAATGAGCAGTTCTTC. Residues: CATSKRGGNEQFF. The full variable domain, with the rest looked up from reference TRBV7-7 and TRBJ2-1, is GAGVSQSPRYKVTKRGQDVTLRCDPISSHATLYWYQQALGQGPEFLTYFNYEAQPDKSGLPSDRFSAERPEGSISTLTIQRTEQRDSAMYRCATSKRGGNEQFFGPGTRLTVL.

The chain has TRBV7-2 and TRBJ2-7; 14 bases align to TRBD2. After removal of 5 bases from V and 2 bases from J, the junction contained 8 bases not matched to a gene. The CDR3 is made up of 17 amino acids. The germline gives CDR1 SGHTA, CDR2 FQGNSA. The CDR3 DNA sequence: TGTGCCAGCAGCCGGACTAGCGGGAGGCCGACAACCTACGAGCAGTACTTC. Translation gives CASSRTSGRPTTYEQYF. The complete variable domain, with remaining parts taken from reference TRBV7-2 and TRBJ2-7, reads GAGVSQSPSNKVTEKGKDVELRCDPISGHTALYWYRQSLGQGLEFLIYFQGNSAPDKSGLPSDRFSAERTGGSVSTLTIQRTQQEDSAVYLCASSRTSGRPTTYEQYFGPGTRLTVT.

The V call is TRBV9, the J call TRBJ2-3; D perhaps matches TRBD1 (5 bases). Looked up from germline, CDR1 is SGDLS and CDR2 is YYNGEE. V was shortened by 0 bases and J by 3 bases, with 5 bases between the two germline ends. The CDR3 is made up of 13 amino acids. CDR3 bases: TGTGCCAGCAGCGTAGGGACAACAGATACGCAGTATTTT. Translation: CASSVGTTDTQYF.

This chain links TRBV28 with TRBJ2-7, with 7 bases that match TRBD1. From germline, CDR1 is MDHEN and CDR2 SYDVKM. Germline trimming cut 9 bases from V and 3 bases from J; bases unmatched to any gene: 2. The CDR3 loop spans 11 amino acids. This chain's CDR3 is CASRQGYEQYF. The CDR3 nucleotides read TGTGCCAGTCGACAGGGCTACGAGCAGTACTTC.

The chain combines TRBV18 with TRBJ2-5; TRBD2 aligns across 9 bases. The last part of the DNA fits TRBJ2-7 better; the J call may be wrong. This CDR3 region has 16 residues. Germline V gives CDR1 KGHSH, CDR2 LQKENI. The CDR3 DNA sequence: TGTGCCAGCTCACCACTGATAGCGGGAGCTTCATACGAGCAGTACTTC. Its protein product is CASSPLIAGASYEQYF.

This rearrangement joins TRBV27 to TRBJ2-1, with 11 bases that match TRBD2. The length of the CDR3 is 16 residues. V dropped 4 bases and J dropped 6; count of bases not matched to a gene: 8. Germline CDR1 reads MNHEY; CDR2 reads SMNVEV (reference sequence). The CDR3 loop is CASSSPTSGRSNEQFF. The CDR3 DNA follows: TGTGCCAGCAGTTCCCCAACTAGCGGGAGAAGCAATGAGCAGTTCTTC.

This chain joins TRBV9 and TRBJ2-3; D is unresolved. V lost 1 base and J lost 3, with 9 bases in between. This CDR3 is built from 14 residues. The germline V gene has CDR1 SGDLS and CDR2 YYNGEE. This CDR3 is CASSVSGVTDTQYF. DNA for the CDR3: TGTGCCAGCAGCGTAAGTGGAGTGACAGATACGCAGTATTTT. The whole variable domain, filled in from reference TRBV9 and TRBJ2-3, reads DSGVTQTPKHLITATGQRVTLRCSPRSGDLSVYWYQQSLDQGLQFLIQYYNGEERAKGNILERFSAQQFPDLHSELNLSSLELGDSALYFCASSVSGVTDTQYFGPGTRLTVL.

V usage is TRBV4-2 and J usage is TRBJ2-5; possible D gene TRBD2, 5 bases. V was clipped by 0 bases and J by 4 bases, with 9 bases between them. CDR1 is LGHNA, CDR2 YNFKEQ, per germline. The CDR3 loop spans 14 amino acids. The CDR3 reads CASSQDFAGETQYF. As DNA, the CDR3 is TGTGCCAGCAGCCAAGATTTTGCGGGAGAGACCCAGTACTTC.

The V gene is TRBV6-4, the J gene TRBJ2-3; possible D gene TRBD2, 8 bases. Trimming took 5 bases from V and 0 from J, leaving 18 bases between them. This CDR3 contains 17 residues. Germline CDR1 is MRHNA and CDR2 is SNTAGT. CDR3 sequence reads: CASSRGGGGSSTDTQYF. CDR3 bases: TGTGCCAGCAGTCGAGGGGGCGGGGGGTCTAGCACAGATACGCAGTATTTT.

In the case of this clone: Relative to the germline gene, one junction end is altered; a read error may explain this. The rearrangement links TRBV2 to TRBJ1-4; D not certain. This CDR3 has 15 amino acids. Germline lookup yields CDR1 SNHLY and CDR2 FYNNEI. Here the CDR3 DNA reads TGTGCCAGCAGTGAGAGCCGACACGGTAATGAAAAACTGCTTTTT. Its protein is CASSESRHGNEKLLF.

The rearrangement joins TRBV19 to TRBJ1-1; 11 bases align to TRBD1. CDR1 is LNHDA and CDR2 is SQIVND in the germline V gene (reference sequence). This CDR3 is built from 12 residues. The J segment lost 11 bases and the V segment lost 4 bases, leaving 3 bases of the junction unmatched. The CDR3 loop is CASSKDRGLAFF. The CDR3 nucleotides read TGTGCCAGTAGTAAGGACAGGGGGCTTGCTTTCTTT.

This chain uses TRBV4-1 with TRBJ2-2; 7 bases agree with TRBD1. Germline CDR1 reads MGHRA; CDR2 reads YSYEKL. There are 16 residues in the CDR3. The trim removed 1 base at V and 6 bases at J, leaving 8 bases unmatched. The CDR3 nucleotides are TGCGCCAGCAGCCAAGTGTATAGGGGGCGTTCCGGGGAGCTGTTTTTT. Translated, it gives CASSQVYRGRSGELFF.

A few counts support this clone. This sequence joins TRBV21-1 and TRBJ1-5. TRBV21-1 counts as a pseudogene. This CDR3 has 18 amino acids. The CDR3: CASSNDRPGLYSNQPQHF. The CDR3 region has the DNA TGTGCCAGCAGCAATGACCGTCCGGGACTGTATAGCAATCAGCCCCAGCATTTT.

The chain combines TRBV7-3 with TRBJ2-2; the match to TRBD2 covers 7 bases. The CDR3 extends over 16 amino acids. V lost 5 bases and J lost 2; bases outside the gene matches: 8. The germline V gene encodes CDR1 SGHTA and CDR2 FQGTGA. The CDR3 is CASSLSAGVNTGELFF. In DNA, the CDR3 is TGTGCCAGCAGCCTTTCGGCGGGAGTTAACACCGGGGAGCTGTTTTTT.

This clone appeared a single time. The genes are TRBV28 and TRBJ1-2; D ambiguous. Germline CDR1 MDHEN, CDR2 SYDVKM. V lost 1 base and J 5 bases, leaving 8 bases between the germline ends. This CDR3 is built from 13 residues. CDR3 coding DNA: TGTGCCAGCAGTTTATCTTCGGGATATGGCTACACCTTC. Translated, it gives CASSLSSGYGYTF.

J is TRBJ2-7 and V is TRBV27; D might be TRBD2 (6 bases). The V gene lost 0 bases and the J gene lost 0 bases, with 12 bases spanning the gap. The germline CDR1 and CDR2 sequences are MNHEY and SMNVEV (reference sequence). The CDR3 runs to 16 residues. The CDR3 DNA reads TGTGCCAGCAGTTTATCAGCGGGCCCCTTCTCCTACGAGCAGTACTTC. It yields the protein CASSLSAGPFSYEQYF.

This clone occurred many times. The J gene is TRBJ2-7, the V gene TRBV28; D might be TRBD1 (6 bases). Germline lookup yields CDR1 MDHEN and CDR2 SYDVKM. This CDR3 comprises 14 residues. V was shortened by 3 bases and J by 1 base, with 10 bases between the two germline ends. CDR3 nucleotides: TGTGCCAGCAGTTTTGGCAGGGGTTCCTACGAGCAGTACTTC. Protein sequence: CASSFGRGSYEQYF.

The V gene is TRBV10-2, the J gene TRBJ2-1; 9 bases line up with TRBD2. Germline V lookup: CDR1 WSHSY, CDR2 SAAADI. The CDR3 has 14 residues. V dropped 5 bases and J dropped 8; count of bases not matched to a gene: 7. The CDR3 loop reads CASSFLAGYDEQFF. DNA for the CDR3: TGCGCCAGCAGTTTTCTAGCGGGATATGATGAGCAGTTCTTC.

The chain links TRBV6-5 to TRBJ1-5, with D tentatively TRBD1 (5 bases). Germline assignment: CDR1 MNHEY and CDR2 SVGAGI. The ends were cut back, 2 bases at V and 3 bases at J, with 11 bases in the middle. The CDR3 length is 15 residues. DNA for the CDR3: TGTGCCAGCAGTTACGGGGGAGGTTCCAATCAGCCCCAGCATTTT. It translates to CASSYGGGSNQPQHF.

This chain joins TRBV7-9 and TRBJ1-1; possible D gene TRBD1, 6 bases. CDR3 length: 13 amino acids. V was shortened by 4 bases and J by 1 base, with 7 bases between the two germline ends. Germline assignment: CDR1 SEHNR and CDR2 FQNEAQ (reference sequence). The CDR3 reads CASSWTANTEAFF. CDR3 in DNA: TGTGCCAGCAGCTGGACAGCGAACACTGAAGCTTTCTTT.

The rearrangement uses TRBV30 and TRBJ2-6, with D maybe TRBD2 (5 bases). The germline V gene encodes CDR1 GTSNPN and CDR2 SVGIG (reference sequence). The CDR3 extends over 14 amino acids. V was trimmed by 2 bases and J by 4 bases, leaving 9 bases between them. CDR3 in DNA: TGTGCCTGGAGTTCGGGGTCCGGGGCCAACGTCCTGACTTTC. Translated: CAWSSGSGANVLTF.